A single sample gave rise to the 18 T cell receptor beta chains below, sequenced in a study of T cells after yellow fever vaccination. A single record per CDR3 protein comes from TCRdb applying MiXCR to the 5' RACE reads. The sample carries some 670,000 distinct CDR3 sequences, 9% to 15% recorded once. Sequenced here: PBMCs, sampled on the day of the yellow fever booster vaccination. These receptors all come from a man aged 25-45 years who received the YFV17D yellow fever vaccine.

J is TRBJ2-7 and V is TRBV27, with a tentative D call TRBD2 (6 bases). The CDR3 is 11 amino acids. V dropped 10 bases and J dropped 3 bases, with 10 bases sitting between them. Germline values: CDR1 MNHEY, CDR2 SMNVEV (reference sequence). CDR3 protein: CATGGDYEQYF. CDR3 sequence (DNA): TGTGCCACAGGAGGGGACTACGAGCAGTACTTC.

The count of this clonotype is one. V and J are TRBV5-1 and TRBJ2-5; 7 positions agree with TRBD1. The CDR3 is made up of 14 amino acids. CDR1 and CDR2 (germline): SGHRS, YFSETQ. The V segment lost 4 bases and the J segment 3 bases; nucleotides outside the gene matches: 6. The CDR3 coding sequence is TGCGCCAGCAGCCATGGGACAGCCAAAGAGACCCAGTACTTC. As protein: CASSHGTAKETQYF.

The chain has TRBV18 and TRBJ2-4, with 8 bases identical to TRBD2. The trim removed 3 bases at V and 8 bases at J, leaving 15 bases unmatched. Germline lookup yields CDR1 KGHSH and CDR2 LQKENI. CDR3 length: 17 residues. DNA of the CDR3: TGTGCCAGCTCACCCCGCGGGGCGGCGGGAGGATTAGACATTCAGTACTTC. Residues: CASSPRGAAGGLDIQYF.

The gene calls are TRBV10-3 and TRBJ2-3; possible D gene TRBD2, 5 bases. The CDR3 is 14 residues long. Germline CDR1 ENHRY, CDR2 SYGVKD. Trimming stripped 10 bases from V and 1 base from J, with 15 bases between. The CDR3 loop reads CATLTRRGTDTQYF. The CDR3 DNA reads as TGTGCCACCCTCACTCGGCGGGGCACAGATACGCAGTATTTT.

J is TRBJ1-6 and V is TRBV3-1; D is possibly TRBD1 (6 bases). The V and J ends lost 4 bases and 6 bases respectively, with 16 bases between them. Germline assignment: CDR1 LGHDT and CDR2 YNNKEL (reference sequence). The CDR3 covers 16 residues. This CDR3 is CASSLSPGGRNSPLHF. The CDR3 bases are TGTGCCAGCAGCCTATCACCCGGGGGGCGTAATTCACCCCTCCACTTT.

This sequence joins TRBV7-2 and TRBJ2-3; TRBD2 agrees at 12 bases. CDR1 is SGHTA and CDR2 is FQGNSA in the germline V gene. J gave up 5 bases and V 10 bases, and 1 base lay outside the gene matches. This CDR3 region has 12 residues. CDR3 in amino acids: CATGLAGDTQYF. The CDR3 DNA reads as TGTGCCACGGGACTAGCGGGAGATACGCAGTATTTT.

With regard to this clonotype: The CDR3 ends on some other residue instead of the conserved phenylalanine or tryptophan, so this is likely a read error. The chain joins TRBV5-1 to TRBJ2-5, with D possibly matching TRBD1 (6 bases). Trimming took 1 base from V and 5 from J, leaving 18 bases between them. From germline, CDR1 is SGHRS and CDR2 YFSETQ. This CDR3 is 16 amino acids long. The CDR3 spells CASSLFQGLGPETQYS. In DNA, the CDR3 is TGCGCCAGCAGCTTGTTCCAGGGGTTGGGGCCCGAGACCCAGTACTCC.

The chain's CDR3 is CASSVASSNQPQHF. DNA of the CDR3: TGTGCCAGCAGCGTAGCCAGTAGCAATCAGCCCCAGCATTTT. The chain combines TRBV9 with TRBJ1-5; D gene unclear. Trimming removed 0 bases from V and 0 bases from J, with 4 bases in between. Germline V gene lookup returns CDR1 SGDLS and CDR2 YYNGEE. CDR3 size: 14 residues.

This clonotype was found a few times. This chain uses TRBV5-1 with TRBJ1-2; D is ambiguous. From germline, CDR1 is SGHRS and CDR2 YFSETQ. Trimming removed 8 bases from V and 4 bases from J, with 18 bases in between. The CDR3 contains 14 residues. CDR3: CASRTDTRSYGYTF. The CDR3 coding sequence is TGCGCCAGTAGAACAGATACGAGGAGCTATGGCTACACCTTC.

The rearrangement links TRBV28 to TRBJ2-7; 10 nucleotides agree with TRBD1. This CDR3 spans 16 amino acids. Losses at the gene ends were 4 bases for V and 2 bases for J; bases not matched to a gene: 8. Germline V gives CDR1 MDHEN, CDR2 SYDVKM. CDR3 sequence: CASSYPPGQGPYEQYF. CDR3 nucleotides: TGTGCCAGCAGTTACCCTCCGGGACAGGGGCCCTACGAGCAGTACTTC.

This clonotype was observed a handful of times. The chain is built from TRBV12-3 or TRBV12-4 and TRBJ2-3; D gene ambiguous. Deletions cut 6 bases from V and 2 bases from J, with 9 bases between. The CDR3 is 13 amino acids. In nucleotides, the CDR3 is TGTGCCAGCAGAGATACCGTCACAGATACGCAGTATTTT. The encoded protein is CASRDTVTDTQYF.

The chain joins TRBV20-1 to TRBJ2-1, with TRBD2 identical over 14 bases. V was pared by 1 base and J by 7 bases, with 6 bases of the junction left unmatched. The germline CDR1 and CDR2 sequences are DFQATT and SNEGSKA (reference sequence). CDR3 length: 16 amino acids. CDR3 coding DNA: TGCAGTGCTAGAGGGACTAGCGGGAGGCTACGGAATGAGCAGTTCTTC. It specifies CSARGTSGRLRNEQFF.

V is TRBV29-1 and J is TRBJ2-2, with a tentative D call TRBD1 (6 bases). V was clipped by 3 bases and J by 6 bases, with 17 bases between them. The CDR3 contains 15 residues. Per the germline V gene, CDR1 is SQVTM and CDR2 is ANQGSEA. CDR3 region: CSVDLGAETSGELFF. The CDR3 DNA is TGCAGCGTTGATTTGGGGGCCGAAACCTCCGGGGAGCTGTTTTTT.

This clonotype was seen more than once but under ten times. The rearrangement uses TRBV6-2 or TRBV6-3 and TRBJ2-4; 8 bases are a match to TRBD2. CDR3 length equals 18 residues. The ends lost 2 bases at V and 7 bases at J; junction bases unmatched: 16. The germline V gene encodes CDR1 MNHEY and CDR2 SVGEGT. This CDR3 is CASSYAPSGLWARNIQYF. Here the CDR3 DNA reads TGTGCCAGCAGTTACGCCCCTAGCGGGCTCTGGGCGAGGAACATTCAGTACTTC.

The chain employs TRBV27 and TRBJ1-6; D gene uncertain. Germline V gene data show CDR1 as MNHEY and CDR2 as SMNVEV (reference sequence). V was shortened by 4 bases and J by 6 bases, with 10 bases between the two germline ends. CDR3 length: 14 residues. DNA of the CDR3: TGTGCCAGCAGTTACAAAGATACTAATTCACCCCTCCACTTT. This translates into CASSYKDTNSPLHF.

The V gene is TRBV12-3 or TRBV12-4, the J gene TRBJ2-3; the D gene is possibly TRBD2 (6 bases). The CDR3 extends over 11 amino acids. Trimming removed 9 bases from V and 8 bases from J, with 12 bases in between. The CDR3 DNA follows: TGTGCCAGAAGAGAGGGAGGTACGCAGTATTTT. Encoded protein: CARREGGTQYF.

This clonotype was counted many times. V and J are TRBV28 and TRBJ2-2; TRBD1 matches at 10 bases. V lost 6 bases to trimming and J lost 8 bases; unmatched junction nucleotides: 6. This CDR3 is 14 amino acids long. Germline lookup yields CDR1 MDHEN and CDR2 SYDVKM. CDR3 protein: CASRSTGGKGELFF. The CDR3, as DNA: TGTGCCAGCAGGTCGACAGGGGGCAAAGGGGAGCTGTTTTTT.

In its sample, this clonotype was seen a few times. V gene TRBV29-1 combines with J gene TRBJ1-5; no clear D. Trimming left V 4 bases short and J 6 bases short, with 10 bases between. Germline values: CDR1 SQVTM, CDR2 ANQGSEA. This CDR3 contains 12 residues. The CDR3 DNA reads as TGCAGCGTTGCGGAGGGAGGTCAGCCCCAGCATTTT. As protein: CSVAEGGQPQHF. Based on the CDR3 plus reference TRBV29-1 and TRBJ1-5, the full variable domain is SAVISQKPSRDICQRGTSLTIQCQVDSQVTMMFWYRQQPGQSLTLIATANQGSEATYESGFVIDKFPISRPNLTFSTLTVSNMSPEDSSIYLCSVAEGGQPQHFGDGTRLSIL.